The 25 T cell receptor beta chains below all came from one sample that was sequenced in a study of blood T cell repertoires in COVID-19. The protocol was immunoSEQ multiplex PCR, while the TCRdb copy is restricted to in-frame clones and leaves out a portion. This sample carries some 38,000 clones, under 90% of them seen once, and the ten largest clones take over 1.5%. Sample: peripheral blood. The receptors originated from a man in his fifties or sixties with COVID-19, enrolled during active disease.

V usage is TRBV3-1 (or the pseudogene TRBV3-2) and J usage is TRBJ1-3, with D possibly being TRBD1 (6 bases). Germline loops: CDR1 LGHDT, CDR2 YNNKEL (reference sequence). CDR3 length: 15 residues. V lost 1 base and J lost 4, with 11 bases in between. The CDR3 loop reads CASSQGWGQGNTIYF. DNA for the CDR3: TGTGCCAGCAGCCAAGGCTGGGGGCAAGGAAACACCATATATTTT.

The sample holds one count of this clone. V and J are TRBV7-2 and TRBJ2-1, with TRBD2 identical over 9 bases. CDR1 and CDR2 from the germline V gene are SGHTA and FQGNSA. After removal of 6 bases from V and 6 bases from J, the junction contained 6 bases not matched to a gene. CDR3 length: 14 residues. The CDR3 spells CASRSAGGGNEQFF. CDR3 nucleotide sequence: TGTGCCAGCAGATCAGCGGGAGGAGGCAATGAGCAGTTCTTC.

V gene TRBV10-3 combines with J gene TRBJ2-7; tentative D call: TRBD1 (6 bases). The germline gives CDR1 ENHRY, CDR2 SYGVKD. The CDR3 totals 14 residues. Deletions cut 7 bases from V and 2 bases from J, with 15 bases between. CDR3 DNA sequence: TGTGCCATCACCTTGGGGGCAGGGGCCTACGAGCAGTACTTC. Translated: CAITLGAGAYEQYF.

The rearrangement joins TRBV2 to TRBJ1-4; TRBD1 aligns across 11 bases. In germline, CDR1 is SNHLY, CDR2 FYNNEI. J lost 8 bases, V lost 8 bases, and 1 base had no gene match. This CDR3 spans 12 amino acids. CDR3 sequence reads: CASGQGAEKLFF. The CDR3 coding sequence is TGTGCCAGCGGACAGGGGGCAGAAAAACTGTTTTTT.

The chain uses TRBV18 and TRBJ1-5; no definite D call. The CDR3 is 14 amino acids. V was clipped by 2 bases and J by 0 bases, with 5 bases between them. CDR1 is KGHSH, CDR2 LQKENI, per germline. CDR3 region: CASSPEHSNQPQHF. As DNA, the CDR3 is TGTGCCAGCTCACCAGAGCATAGCAATCAGCCCCAGCATTTT.

The chain uses TRBV30 and TRBJ1-1; D perhaps matches TRBD1 (5 bases). The CDR3 totals 15 residues. Per germline, CDR1 GTSNPN and CDR2 SVGIG (reference sequence). Trimming took off 3 bases at V and 0 bases at J, with 14 bases between the two ends. In DNA form, the CDR3 reads TGTGCCTGGAGCCCACGCGGCAGGGTGAACACTGAAGCTTTCTTT. It yields the protein CAWSPRGRVNTEAFF.

The chain carries TRBV29-1 and TRBJ2-5; possibly TRBD1 for D (6 bases). The CDR3 extends over 15 amino acids. Trimming cost V 6 bases and J 2 bases, with 19 bases left between them. The germline gives CDR1 SQVTM, CDR2 ANQGSEA. The chain's CDR3 is CSVDVQGRGQETQYF. DNA of the CDR3: TGCAGCGTAGATGTACAGGGAAGAGGTCAAGAGACCCAGTACTTC.

This clone was observed a few times. The chain combines TRBV20-1 with TRBJ2-1; D not resolved. Germline values: CDR1 DFQATT, CDR2 SNEGSKA (reference sequence). V was trimmed by 2 bases and J by 6 bases, leaving 5 bases between them. The CDR3 is 11 residues long. CDR3 in amino acids: CSARLSNEQFF. The CDR3 nucleotides read TGCAGTGCTAGACTGAGCAATGAGCAGTTCTTC.

As concerns this clone: It is unclear where the CDR3 begins or ends on the DNA, so no DNA is shown, and the CDR3 is as TCRdb lists it. This rearrangement joins TRBV27 to TRBJ2-1; TRBD1 was called by the table and not checked on the DNA. With termini counted, the CDR3 has 18 amino acids. Germline-derived CDR1 and CDR2 are MNHEY and SMNVEV (reference sequence). The CDR3 loop reads CASSSSFFGTGLGNEQFF.

The chain combines TRBV28 with TRBJ2-7; TRBD2 matches 10 bases. Germline V gene lookup returns CDR1 MDHEN and CDR2 SYDVKM. V lost 3 bases to trimming and J lost 0 bases; unmatched junction nucleotides: 14. CDR3 length: 19 residues. The CDR3 DNA reads TGTGCCAGCAGTTTTATTAGGGCTAGCGGGAGAGCCTTCTCCTACGAGCAGTACTTC. It yields the protein CASSFIRASGRAFSYEQYF. Looking up the rest from reference TRBV28 and TRBJ2-7 gives the full variable domain: DVKVTQSSRYLVKRTGEKVFLECVQDMDHENMFWYRQDPGLGLRLIYFSYDVKMKEKGDIPEGYSVSREKKERFSLILESASTNQTSMYLCASSFIRASGRAFSYEQYFGPGTRLTVT.

The chain combines TRBV5-1 with TRBJ1-1; 7 positions agree with TRBD1. The CDR3 totals 14 residues. The J segment lost 2 bases and the V segment lost 5 bases, leaving 6 bases of the junction unmatched. Germline V CDR1 and CDR2: SGHRS, YFSETQ. The CDR3 reads CASSQGDTNTEAFF. CDR3 sequence (DNA): TGCGCCAGCAGTCAGGGGGACACCAACACTGAAGCTTTCTTT.

CDR3 sequence reads: CAWSVHSPYEQYF. The CDR3 DNA is TGTGCCTGGAGTGTACACAGTCCCTACGAGCAGTACTTC. The chain uses TRBV30 and TRBJ2-7; no definite D call. The length of the CDR3 is 13 residues. Per germline, CDR1 GTSNPN and CDR2 SVGIG (reference sequence). V was trimmed by 0 bases and J by 2 bases, leaving 8 bases between them.

The chain carries TRBV11-3 and TRBJ2-7, with D perhaps matching TRBD2 (5 bases). V was shortened by 5 bases and J by 6 bases, with 14 bases between the two germline ends. The CDR3 covers 13 residues. CDR1 is SGHNT, CDR2 YENEEA, per germline. CDR3 sequence: CASSPPGLSEQYF. Written as DNA, the CDR3 is TGTGCCAGCAGCCCGCCGGGATTGTCCGAGCAGTACTTC.

This clone has only a few counts. J is TRBJ2-1 and V is TRBV5-1; 8 positions agree with TRBD1. In germline, CDR1 is SGHRS, CDR2 YFSETQ. The CDR3 has 14 amino acids. V lost 4 bases to trimming and J lost 4 bases; unmatched junction nucleotides: 4. This chain's CDR3 is CASSAGTGYNEQFF. CDR3 nucleotide sequence: TGCGCCAGCAGCGCCGGGACAGGATACAATGAGCAGTTCTTC. Full variable domain (missing parts from reference TRBV5-1 and TRBJ2-1): KAGVTQTPRYLIKTRGQQVTLSCSPISGHRSVSWYQQTPGQGLQFLFEYFSETQRNKGNFPGRFSGRQFSNSRSEMNVSTLELGDSALYLCASSAGTGYNEQFFGPGTRLTVL.

The chain is built from TRBV5-5 and TRBJ1-5; 9 nucleotides agree with TRBD1. Germline-derived CDR1 and CDR2 are SGHKS and YYEKEE (reference sequence). The CDR3 contains 15 residues. Trimming at V came to 0 bases and at J to 11 bases, leaving 9 bases not matched to a gene. The CDR3 protein is CASSLGAGTGSTQHF. In DNA, the CDR3 is TGTGCCAGCAGCTTGGGGGCCGGGACAGGGAGTACCCAGCATTTT.

This clone was seen once. The gene calls are TRBV6-5 and TRBJ1-2, with a possible D match to TRBD1 (6 bases). The CDR3 loop spans 13 amino acids. Germline loops: CDR1 MNHEY, CDR2 SVGAGI. Trimming stripped 8 bases from V and 8 bases from J, with 18 bases between. This CDR3 is CASGLRTEGGYTF. The CDR3, as DNA: TGTGCCAGCGGACTCCGGACAGAAGGCGGCTACACCTTC.

The chain has TRBV9 and TRBJ2-2, with D perhaps TRBD1 (6 bases). In germline, CDR1 is SGDLS, CDR2 YYNGEE. This CDR3 has 16 amino acids. Trimming stripped 4 bases from V and 0 bases from J, with 13 bases between. CDR3 loop: CASSPQGPSNTGELFF. CDR3 coding DNA: TGTGCCAGCAGCCCACAGGGCCCTTCGAACACCGGGGAGCTGTTTTTT.

V and J are TRBV28 and TRBJ1-5; TRBD1 might be the D (6 bases). CDR1 and CDR2 (germline): MDHEN, SYDVKM. The V end was cut by 3 bases, the J end by 2 bases, with 8 bases between. CDR3 length: 14 residues. CDR3 residues: CASSFRGRNQPQHF. CDR3 bases: TGTGCCAGCAGTTTCAGGGGACGCAATCAGCCCCAGCATTTT.

The V gene is TRBV12-3 or TRBV12-4, the J gene TRBJ2-5, with D hard to call. CDR3 length: 12 amino acids. Deletions cut 6 bases from V and 2 bases from J, with 7 bases between. The CDR3 spells CASSLYQETQYF. CDR3 sequence (DNA): TGTGCCAGCAGCTTATATCAAGAGACCCAGTACTTC.

This clone was seen only a few times. This chain links TRBV6-5 with TRBJ1-2; the match to TRBD1 covers 7 bases. The CDR3 sequence is 14 residues long. V lost 6 bases, J lost 8 bases, and 12 bases stayed unmatched. Per the germline V gene, CDR1 is MNHEY and CDR2 is SVGAGI. The CDR3 DNA reads as TGTGCCAGCAGAATTTATCGGGACAGCGGGGGCTACACCTTC. Translating it yields CASRIYRDSGGYTF.

This chain joins TRBV5-1 and TRBJ1-1; D not resolved. CDR1 is SGHRS, CDR2 YFSETQ, per germline. The V and J ends lost 7 bases and 5 bases respectively, with 9 bases between them. This CDR3 comprises 11 residues. Here the CDR3 reads CASREETEAFF. The CDR3 DNA is TGCGCCAGCCGGGAGGAGACTGAAGCTTTCTTT. Variable domain in full (rest from reference TRBV5-1 and TRBJ1-1): KAGVTQTPRYLIKTRGQQVTLSCSPISGHRSVSWYQQTPGQGLQFLFEYFSETQRNKGNFPGRFSGRQFSNSRSEMNVSTLELGDSALYLCASREETEAFFGQGTRLTVV.

The chain recombines TRBV24-1 with TRBJ2-3; the match to TRBD1 covers 7 bases. V dropped 4 bases and J dropped 5; count of bases not matched to a gene: 14. The CDR3 totals 17 residues. Germline CDR1 and CDR2: KGHDR and SFDVKD. The CDR3 protein is CATSDPKPGQKVDTQYF. Here the CDR3 DNA reads TGTGCCACCAGTGACCCGAAACCGGGACAGAAAGTAGATACGCAGTATTTT.

This chain uses TRBV5-5 with TRBJ2-2; TRBD2 is a possible D gene (7 bases). CDR1 is SGHKS and CDR2 is YYEKEE in the germline V gene (reference sequence). Trimming took 2 bases from V and 2 from J, leaving 10 bases between them. The CDR3 extends over 15 amino acids. The CDR3 region has the DNA TGTGCCAGCAGCTTTCGGGGGGCTAACACCGGGGAGCTGTTTTTT. It is translated as CASSFRGANTGELFF.

The chain recombines TRBV9 with TRBJ1-3; D is undetermined. Trimming removed 3 bases from V and 4 bases from J, with 8 bases in between. This CDR3 has 13 residues. Germline lookup yields CDR1 SGDLS and CDR2 YYNGEE. Here the CDR3 reads CASSGLQGNTIYF. The CDR3 nucleotides read TGTGCCAGCAGCGGCCTTCAGGGAAACACCATATATTTT.

J is TRBJ2-3 and V is TRBV6-5, with D possibly TRBD1 on 5 matching bases. The CDR3 spans 15 residues. Germline loops: CDR1 MNHEY, CDR2 SVGAGI. V was pared by 5 bases and J by 0 bases, with 12 bases between. CDR3 sequence: CASSPQGTSTDTQYF. The CDR3 DNA is TGTGCCAGCAGTCCCCAGGGAACTAGCACAGATACGCAGTATTTT.